These 8 T cell receptor beta chains came from one sample sequenced in a study of blood T cell repertoires in COVID-19. Profiled with immunoSEQ multiplex PCR; TCRdb holds only in-frame clones, not every one. The sample has about 260,000 clones; about 89% are singletons. Sequenced sample: peripheral blood. The source of these receptors is a man in his forties who had recovered from COVID-19.

The chain carries TRBV25-1 and TRBJ2-7; the D gene is possibly TRBD1 (6 bases). Germline V gives CDR1 MGHDK, CDR2 SYGVNS. The V end lost 3 bases, the J end lost 8 bases, and 17 bases lay between the germline ends. CDR3 length: 14 amino acids. This CDR3 reads CASSDTGQSGKQYF. In DNA, the CDR3 is TGTGCCAGCAGTGACACCGGACAGTCCGGCAAGCAGTACTTC.

The genes are TRBV20-1 and TRBJ2-7, with 12 positions matching TRBD2. There are 15 residues in the CDR3. J was trimmed by 4 bases and V by 3 bases; bases with no gene match: 7. CDR1 DFQATT and CDR2 SNEGSKA come from the germline V gene (reference sequence). In DNA form, the CDR3 reads TGCAGTGCTAGTGCCGCTAGCGGGGGGGATTACGAGCAGTACTTC. This translates into CSASAASGGDYEQYF.

This clone was observed a single time. The gene calls are TRBV6-2 or TRBV6-3 and TRBJ2-1, with TRBD2 identical over 12 bases. J was trimmed by 7 bases and V by 2 bases; bases with no gene match: 9. Germline values: CDR1 MNHEY, CDR2 SVGEGT. The CDR3 extends over 17 amino acids. CDR3 sequence: CASSYLTSGSRGNEQFF. As DNA, the CDR3 is TGTGCCAGCAGTTACCTGACTAGCGGGAGTCGGGGGAATGAGCAGTTCTTC.

V gene TRBV9 combines with J gene TRBJ1-5; possibly TRBD1 for D (5 bases). The CDR3 sequence is 16 residues long. V dropped 4 bases and J dropped 0 bases, with 14 bases sitting between them. Germline CDR1 is SGDLS and CDR2 is YYNGEE. This CDR3 is CASSSGQGSSNQPQHF. The DNA of the CDR3 is TGTGCCAGCAGCTCCGGACAAGGCTCTAGCAATCAGCCCCAGCATTTT.

Concerning this clone: A much larger clone lies a single base off, so this may be a read error. The V and J genes are TRBV7-2 and TRBJ2-2, with TRBD2 as a possible D gene (6 bases). Germline CDR1 and CDR2: SGHTA and FQGNSA. V gave up 1 base and J gave up 5 bases, with 8 bases separating them. The CDR3 consists of 14 residues. CDR3 loop: CASSLVAGTGELFF. DNA for the CDR3: TGTGCCAGCAGCTTAGTGGCGGGGACCGGGGAGCTGTTTTTT.

This clone has a single count. The rearrangement uses TRBV7-8 and TRBJ2-7; D possibly corresponds to TRBD1 (6 bases). The length of the CDR3 is 11 residues. Per the germline V gene, CDR1 is SGHVS and CDR2 is FQNEAQ. V dropped 7 bases and J dropped 5 bases, with 9 bases sitting between them. The CDR3 DNA sequence: TGTGCCAGCACAGGGGCCGACGAGCAGTACTTC. This codes for CASTGADEQYF.

The CDR3 loop is CASSPPMTSGVLEQYF. The DNA of the CDR3 is TGTGCCAGCTCACCACCGATGACTAGCGGCGTCTTGGAGCAGTACTTC. V is TRBV18 and J is TRBJ2-7, with TRBD2 identical over 9 bases. Germline CDR1 KGHSH, CDR2 LQKENI. V shed 0 bases and J 7 bases; nucleotides not matched to a gene: 10. The CDR3 has 16 amino acids.

This chain's CDR3 is CASSDGTSDEQFF. The CDR3 coding sequence is TGTGCCAGCAGCGATGGGACTAGCGATGAGCAGTTCTTC. This rearrangement joins TRBV7-9 to TRBJ2-1; the match to TRBD2 covers 10 bases. This CDR3 region has 13 residues. Germline CDR1 SEHNR, CDR2 FQNEAQ (reference sequence). J was trimmed by 8 bases and V by 5 bases; bases with no gene match: 3. The complete variable domain, with remaining parts taken from reference TRBV7-9 and TRBJ2-1, reads DTGVSQNPRHKITKRGQNVTFRCDPISEHNRLYWYRQTLGQGPEFLTYFQNEAQLEKSRLLSDRFSAERPKGSFSTLEIQRTEQGDSAMYLCASSDGTSDEQFFGPGTRLTVL.